This TCR beta chain was recorded in a study of T-cell reconstitution after alpha-beta-depleted transplantation in children. As regards this clonotype: What it binds is not known.

Germline V gene sequence: CDR1 ENHRY, CDR2 SYGVKD. The CDR3 consists of 16 residues. V lost 2 bases, J lost 7 bases, and 11 bases stayed unmatched. Construction of the TCRbeta library involved unique molecular identifiers. One entry per CDR3 protein results from TCRdb running MiXCR on the PCR reads. Among just over 950,000 distinct CDR3 sequences listed, about 30% were seen once. Findings and caveats of the study: Day-60 TCRbeta diversity that was high in some patients was derived from surviving recipient T cells and thymic progenitors. A year post-transplant, T-cell counts and diversity derived mostly from newly produced T cells. Alpha-beta T cells present about two months after transplant were reported to originate from several hundred expanded graft clones.

This receptor was identified in a boy in the first two years of life who had a stem cell transplant for SCID, so the T cells may come from the graft donor. This specimen consisted of PBMCs, mostly from graft donor cells, obtained 360 days after TCRalphabeta/CD19-depleted stem cell transplant. V and J are TRBV10-3 and TRBJ2-3, with TRBD2 identical over 8 bases. The CDR3 is CAISESGGQGGHTQYF. The DNA for the CDR3 is TGTGCCATCAGTGAGAGCGGGGGCCAGGGCGGGCATACGCAGTATTTT.